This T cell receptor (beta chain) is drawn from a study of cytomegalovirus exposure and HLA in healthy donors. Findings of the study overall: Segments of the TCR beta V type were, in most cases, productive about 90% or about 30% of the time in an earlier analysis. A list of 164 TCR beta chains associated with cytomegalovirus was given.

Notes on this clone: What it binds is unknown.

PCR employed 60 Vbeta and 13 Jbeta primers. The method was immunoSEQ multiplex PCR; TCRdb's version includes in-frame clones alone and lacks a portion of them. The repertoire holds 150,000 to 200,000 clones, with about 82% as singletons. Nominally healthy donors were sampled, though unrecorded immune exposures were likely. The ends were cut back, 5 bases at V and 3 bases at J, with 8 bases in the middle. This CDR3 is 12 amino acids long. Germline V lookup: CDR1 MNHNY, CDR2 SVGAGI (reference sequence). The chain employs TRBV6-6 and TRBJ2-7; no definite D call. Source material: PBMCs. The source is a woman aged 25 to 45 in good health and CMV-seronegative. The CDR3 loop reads CASSPSFYEQYF. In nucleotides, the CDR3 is TGTGCCAGCAGTCCGTCTTTCTACGAGCAGTACTTC.